This T cell receptor (beta chain) originates from a study of blood T cell repertoires in COVID-19 (dated by TCRdb to the early 2020s). With regard to the full study: Samples from collaborators originated in the United States, Italy and Spain and spanned both the acute and convalescent phases of COVID-19. The material from the prospective study consisted of cDNA or gDNA derived from T cells, B-cell-depleted T cells, or PBMCs. The dataset comprised deeply sampled blood TCRbeta repertoires from subjects exposed to, actively infected with, or recovered from COVID-19. The repertoires were made available in a free public database intended to serve as a resource for research on the immune response to SARS-CoV-2. Samples came from the ongoing ImmuneRACE study (first 160 participants) plus 1,254 subjects from 6 global collaborators. The sample metadata nearly always contained a de-identified subject ID, COVID-19 status, age in years and sex. Where available, HLA class I and class II types were obtained from metadata supplied by the sample provider rather than from assay-based typing. Overall results and qualifications from the work: The quantity of clinical and demographic metadata differed by source and by participant and was supplied without curation.

On this clone itself: There is no known antigen for this receptor. Base qualities are not at hand, and no much larger clone is one base apart.

CDR1 SGHAT and CDR2 FQNNGV were looked up in the germline V gene. The CDR3 runs 14 amino acids, cysteine and phenylalanine included. Just CDR3 DNA is preserved here, 42 bases in frame from base 1. For this chain, trimming is 4 bases at the V end and 8 bases at the J end, and the number of junction bases without a gene match is 10. Whole blood was collected in K2EDTA tubes by collaborating institutions according to the institutions' own protocols. For TCRbeta analysis, collaborators shipped samples in one of three forms: frozen whole blood, isolated PBMCs, or DNA extracted from either of those sample types. TCRbeta CDR3 regions were amplified from genomic DNA by means of the immunoSEQ Assay, a bias-controlled multiplex PCR. Under the source paper's analysis protocol: The number of nucleated cells in each sample was estimated from the amplification of reference gene primers within the assay. To quantify the absolute abundance of each unique TCRbeta CDR3 rearrangement, sequence reads were collapsed and filtered. Productive Simpson clonality was computed per sample as the square root of Simpson's diversity index over productive rearrangements. Entries here come from immuneACCESS through TCRdb and include only in-frame sequences with V and J called. Some clones fail to appear in such tables; in the studies checked, an unresolved V gene covers under half of the shortfall, and the cause of the remainder is unknown. V and J calls and clone size are those listed in that table; D and trimming were worked out from the DNA. Recorded for this sample are about 230,000 clones; 65% to 85% of them occurred a single time. In total, the top ten clones hold about 27% of the sample.

The chain couples TRBV11-2 to TRBJ1-2, with 7 central nucleotides matching TRBD1. This sequence originates from a man between 35 and 55 years old with acute or convalescent COVID-19. Sequencing was performed on peripheral blood. CDR3 sequence: CASSSSDRVGGYTF. The nucleotide sequence is TGTGCCAGCAGCTCGAGTGACAGGGTGGGCGGCTACACCTTC. With the portions outside the CDR3 filled from the reference TRBV11-2 and TRBJ1-2 genes, the complete variable region becomes EAGVAQSPRYKIIEKRQSVAFWCNPISGHATLYWYQQILGQGPKLLIQFQNNGVVDDSQLPKDRFSAERLKGVDSTLKIQPAKLEDSAVYLCASSSSDRVGGYTFGSGTRLTVV.